This T cell receptor (beta chain) was found in a study of T cell clonotyping in hematopoietic cell transplantation. Clones were read by immunoSEQ multiplex PCR, and TCRdb kept only the in-frame ones, dropping some. The sample lists 10,000 to 15,000 clones; over 85% were seen once. A remark on this clone: What it recognizes is unknown.

Study results and caveats: Recipient TCR diversity dropped after transplant; expanded clonotypes rose from day 30 to 180. Graft donor and pretransplant recipient Inverse Simpson Index values predicted broader posttransplant TCR diversity.

This CDR3 is 14 amino acids long. CDR1 and CDR2 from the germline V gene are LGHNA and YSLEER. Trimming stripped 1 base from V and 4 bases from J, with 7 bases between. Samples: about 28 days before transplant, then days 30, 100 and 180 after. The chain is built from TRBV4-3 and TRBJ1-4; the D gene is possibly TRBD1 (6 bases). Sequencing was performed on PBMCs, taken 100 days after allogeneic stem cell transplant. This clonotype was obtained from a female patient in her 50s who had an allogeneic stem cell transplant from an unrelated donor, so the T cells may come from the graft donor. Some clones in this sample may be carry-over from other donors' samples. CDR3 bases: TGCGCCAGCAGCCAAGCGGACAGTAATGAAAAACTGTTTTTT. It translates to CASSQADSNEKLFF.